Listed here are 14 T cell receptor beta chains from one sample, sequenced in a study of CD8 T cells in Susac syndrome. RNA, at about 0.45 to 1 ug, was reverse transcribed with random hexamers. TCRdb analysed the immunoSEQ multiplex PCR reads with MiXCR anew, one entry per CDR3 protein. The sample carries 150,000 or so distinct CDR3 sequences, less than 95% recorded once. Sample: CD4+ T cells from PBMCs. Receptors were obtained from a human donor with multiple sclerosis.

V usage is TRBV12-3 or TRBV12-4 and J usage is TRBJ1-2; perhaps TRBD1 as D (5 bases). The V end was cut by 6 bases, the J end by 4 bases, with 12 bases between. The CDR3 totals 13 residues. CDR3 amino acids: CASSRDGLYGYTF. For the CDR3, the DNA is TGTGCCAGCAGCAGGGACGGTCTCTATGGCTACACCTTC.

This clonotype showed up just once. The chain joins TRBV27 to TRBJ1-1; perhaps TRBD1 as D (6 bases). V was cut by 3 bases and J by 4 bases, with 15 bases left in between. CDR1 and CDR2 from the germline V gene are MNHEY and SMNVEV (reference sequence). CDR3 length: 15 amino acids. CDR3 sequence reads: CASSFLMGGPTEAFF. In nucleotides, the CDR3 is TGTGCCAGCAGTTTCCTCATGGGGGGGCCCACTGAAGCTTTCTTT.

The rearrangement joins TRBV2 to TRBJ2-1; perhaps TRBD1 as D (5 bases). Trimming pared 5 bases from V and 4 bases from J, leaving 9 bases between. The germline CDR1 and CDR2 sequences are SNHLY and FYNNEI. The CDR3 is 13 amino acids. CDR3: CASSRTQYNEQFF. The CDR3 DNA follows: TGTGCCAGCAGTAGGACACAGTACAATGAGCAGTTCTTC.

In DNA form, the CDR3 reads TGTGCCAGTAGTATCACTAGCGGGGGACCCCAGGAGACCCAGTACTTC. Amino acids: CASSITSGGPQETQYF. The chain recombines TRBV19 with TRBJ2-5; 11 bases align to TRBD2. The CDR3 extends over 16 amino acids. The trim removed 3 bases at V and 5 bases at J, leaving 8 bases unmatched. CDR1 is LNHDA and CDR2 is SQIVND in the germline V gene (reference sequence). Full variable domain (remainder filled in from reference TRBV19 and TRBJ2-5): DGGITQSPKYLFRKEGQNVTLSCEQNLNHDAMYWYRQDPGQGLRLIYYSQIVNDFQKGDIAEGYSVSREKKESFPLTVTSAQKNPTAFYLCASSITSGGPQETQYFGPGTRLLVL.

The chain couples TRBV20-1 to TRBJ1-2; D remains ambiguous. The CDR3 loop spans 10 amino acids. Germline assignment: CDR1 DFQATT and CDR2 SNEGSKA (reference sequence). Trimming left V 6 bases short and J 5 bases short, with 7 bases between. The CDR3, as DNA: TGCAGTGCGAGCCATTATGGCTACACCTTC. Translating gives CSASHYGYTF.

Here the CDR3 reads CASRSGGGNEQFF. The CDR3 DNA sequence: TGTGCCAGCAGATCCGGGGGGGGAAATGAGCAGTTCTTC. This chain connects TRBV2 to TRBJ2-1; the match to TRBD2 covers 8 bases. The CDR3 is 13 amino acids. The V gene end was trimmed by 6 bases and the J gene end by 7 bases; junction bases not matched to a gene: 5. The germline gives CDR1 SNHLY, CDR2 FYNNEI.

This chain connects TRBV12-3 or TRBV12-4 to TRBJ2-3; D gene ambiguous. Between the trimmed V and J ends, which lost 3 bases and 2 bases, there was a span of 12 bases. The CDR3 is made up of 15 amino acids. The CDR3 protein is CASSLSYQSTDTQYF. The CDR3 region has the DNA TGTGCCAGCAGTTTGTCCTATCAGTCCACAGATACGCAGTATTTT.

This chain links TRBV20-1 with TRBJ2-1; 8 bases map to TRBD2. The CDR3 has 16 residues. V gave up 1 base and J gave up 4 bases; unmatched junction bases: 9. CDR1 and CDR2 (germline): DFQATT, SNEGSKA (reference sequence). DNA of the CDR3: TGCAGTGCTAGAGGGGGTGATAGCGGGACTTACAATGAGCAGTTCTTC. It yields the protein CSARGGDSGTYNEQFF.

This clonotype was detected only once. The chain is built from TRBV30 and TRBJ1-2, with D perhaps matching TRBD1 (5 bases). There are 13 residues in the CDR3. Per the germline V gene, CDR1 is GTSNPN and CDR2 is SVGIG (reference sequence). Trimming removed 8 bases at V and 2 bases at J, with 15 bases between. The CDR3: CAGPAGSNYGYTF. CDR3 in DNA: TGTGCCGGCCCCGCAGGGTCCAACTATGGCTACACCTTC.

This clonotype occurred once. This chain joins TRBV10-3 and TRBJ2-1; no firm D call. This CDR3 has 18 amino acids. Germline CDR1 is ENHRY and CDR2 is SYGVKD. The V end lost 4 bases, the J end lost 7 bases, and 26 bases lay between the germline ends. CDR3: CAISVPLVRVLQKNEQFF. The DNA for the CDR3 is TGTGCCATCAGTGTACCCCTCGTAAGAGTCCTGCAGAAAAATGAGCAGTTCTTC.

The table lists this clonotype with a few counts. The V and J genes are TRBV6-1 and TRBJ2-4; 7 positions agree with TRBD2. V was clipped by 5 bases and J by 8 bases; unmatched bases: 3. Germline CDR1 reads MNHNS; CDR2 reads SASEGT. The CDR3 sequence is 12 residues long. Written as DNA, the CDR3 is TGTGCCAGCAGTCCAACTAGCGACATTCAGTACTTC. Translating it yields CASSPTSDIQYF.

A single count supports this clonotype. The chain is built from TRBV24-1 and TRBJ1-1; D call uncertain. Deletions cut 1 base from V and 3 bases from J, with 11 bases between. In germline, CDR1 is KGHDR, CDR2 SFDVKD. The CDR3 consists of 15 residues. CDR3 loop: CATSDFGPRDTEAFF. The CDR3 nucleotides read TGTGCCACCAGTGATTTCGGACCGCGGGACACTGAAGCTTTCTTT.

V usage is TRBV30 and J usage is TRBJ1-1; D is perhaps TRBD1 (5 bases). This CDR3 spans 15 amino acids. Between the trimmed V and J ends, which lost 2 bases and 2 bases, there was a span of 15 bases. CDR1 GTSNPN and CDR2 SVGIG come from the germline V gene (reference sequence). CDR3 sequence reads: CAWSTGGIGNTEAFF. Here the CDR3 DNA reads TGTGCCTGGAGTACCGGGGGAATCGGCAACACTGAAGCTTTCTTT.

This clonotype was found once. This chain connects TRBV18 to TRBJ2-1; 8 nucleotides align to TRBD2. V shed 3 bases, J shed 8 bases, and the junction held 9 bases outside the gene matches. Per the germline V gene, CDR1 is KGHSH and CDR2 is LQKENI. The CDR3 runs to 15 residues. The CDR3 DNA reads TGTGCCAGCTCACCTCTGGAGGGACTAGTAGATGAGCAGTTCTTC. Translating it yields CASSPLEGLVDEQFF.